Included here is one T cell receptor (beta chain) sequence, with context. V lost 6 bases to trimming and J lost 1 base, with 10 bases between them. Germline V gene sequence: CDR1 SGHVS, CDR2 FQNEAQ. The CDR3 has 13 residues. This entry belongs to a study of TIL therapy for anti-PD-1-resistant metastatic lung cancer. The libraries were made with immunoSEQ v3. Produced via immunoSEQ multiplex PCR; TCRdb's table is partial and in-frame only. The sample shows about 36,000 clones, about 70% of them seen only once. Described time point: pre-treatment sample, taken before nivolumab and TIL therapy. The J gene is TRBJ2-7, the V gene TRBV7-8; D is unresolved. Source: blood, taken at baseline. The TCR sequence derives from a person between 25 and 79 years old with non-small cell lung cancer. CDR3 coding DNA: TGTGCCAGCAGGCCTCTCGTTTCCTACGAGCAGTACTTC. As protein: CASRPLVSYEQYF.